What follows is one T cell receptor beta chain and its context. The data are from a study of blood T cells in healthy people across ages. The CDR3 has 13 residues. The ends were cut back, 2 bases at V and 6 bases at J, with 11 bases in the middle. The germline gives CDR1 MGHRA, CDR2 YSYEKL. A J-beta primer mix and a sample-barcoded 5' primer were used in a second PCR of roughly 6 to 12 cycles. TCRdb called the 5' RACE reads again in MiXCR, with one record for every CDR3 protein. The sample includes roughly 1,000,000 distinct CDR3 sequences, 20% to 25% of them seen just once. These data are also associated with another study on T cells of mothers and their children.

Material for sequencing was blood. The chain carries TRBV4-1 and TRBJ2-7; D not resolved. This sequence originates from a girl under 10 years old in good health. CDR3 sequence reads: CASSQTPTGEQYF. DNA of the CDR3: TGCGCCAGCAGCCAAACGCCGACGGGCGAGCAGTACTTC.